A single sample gave rise to the 9 T cell receptor beta chains below, sequenced in a study of blood T cell repertoires in COVID-19 (TCRdb year 2020). The library was made by the immunoSEQ multiplex PCR assay. Not all clones reach the TCRdb copy of this immuneACCESS table, which keeps in-frame sequences only. Checked studies attribute under half of the gap to unresolved V genes and leave the rest unexplained. The sample table lists almost 250,000 clones, around nine tenths of them with a count of one. The ten largest clones take up under 2% of the sample. Sequencing used PBMCs or T cells enriched from blood (not recorded which). The receptors originated from a woman aged 45 to 65 who had recovered from COVID-19.

This sequence joins TRBV6-2 or TRBV6-3 and TRBJ2-1; a weak D match, TRBD2 (5 bases). V was cut by 3 bases and J by 6 bases, with 12 bases left in between. The CDR3 has 14 amino acids. Germline-derived CDR1 and CDR2 are MNHEY and SVGEGT. The DNA for the CDR3 is TGTGCCAGCAGTTATTCGGACTCCACCAATGAGCAGTTCTTC. Amino acids: CASSYSDSTNEQFF.

The rearrangement joins TRBV9 to TRBJ2-1; D unresolved. CDR1 is SGDLS, CDR2 YYNGEE, per germline. The CDR3 length is 16 residues. V was pared by 0 bases and J by 1 base, with 11 bases between. This CDR3 reads CASSVASSRSYNEQFF. The CDR3 DNA reads as TGTGCCAGCAGCGTAGCTTCTAGTAGGTCCTACAATGAGCAGTTCTTC.

This clone has just one count. The J gene is TRBJ1-1, the V gene TRBV7-3; D not resolved. V lost 4 bases to trimming and J lost 0 bases, with 6 bases between them. CDR3 length: 13 amino acids. The germline CDR1 and CDR2 sequences are SGHTA and FQGTGA. As DNA, the CDR3 is TGTGCCAGCAGCTCTCAGTTGAACACTGAAGCTTTCTTT. Its translation is CASSSQLNTEAFF.

The V call is TRBV11-2, the J call TRBJ2-7; TRBD2 matches at 7 bases. The CDR3 totals 13 residues. CDR1 and CDR2 (germline): SGHAT, FQNNGV. The J segment lost 5 bases and the V segment lost 7 bases, leaving 8 bases of the junction unmatched. In DNA form, the CDR3 reads TGTGCCAGCACCCTCAGCGGGACCCACGAGCAGTACTTC. Its protein is CASTLSGTHEQYF.

This chain uses TRBV7-4 with TRBJ1-1, with D uncertain. The germline gives CDR1 SGHVT, CDR2 SQSDAQ. There are 14 residues in the CDR3. V was shortened by 1 base and J by 5 bases, with 11 bases between the two germline ends. In nucleotides, the CDR3 is TGTGCCAGCAGCTTAGTTAATGGAGGGACTGAAGCTTTCTTT. This sequence encodes CASSLVNGGTEAFF.

The rearrangement links TRBV5-5 to TRBJ1-2, with D tentatively TRBD1 (5 bases). Germline CDR1 reads SGHKS; CDR2 reads YYEKEE (reference sequence). Trimming pared 3 bases from V and 3 bases from J, leaving 12 bases between. The CDR3 loop spans 14 amino acids. The CDR3 protein is CASSWGTMDYGYTF. The CDR3 DNA follows: TGTGCCAGCAGCTGGGGCACGATGGACTATGGCTACACCTTC. The entire variable domain, with the rest obtained from reference TRBV5-5 and TRBJ1-2, is as follows: DAGVTQSPTHLIKTRGQQVTLRCSPISGHKSVSWYQQVLGQGPQFIFQYYEKEERGRGNFPDRFSARQFPNYSSELNVNALLLGDSALYLCASSWGTMDYGYTFGSGTRLTVV.

CDR3 amino acids: CASSHSQGGGYTF. The CDR3 DNA reads as TGTGCCAGCAGCCATTCGCAGGGTGGCGGCTACACCTTC. The chain combines TRBV11-2 with TRBJ1-2; perhaps TRBD1 as D (5 bases). Looked up from germline, CDR1 is SGHAT and CDR2 is FQNNGV. With 5 bases removed from V and 8 bases from J, the gap between germline ends came to 15 bases. This CDR3 has 13 residues.

The rearrangement links TRBV19 to TRBJ1-1; possible D gene TRBD1, 6 bases. The CDR3 covers 14 residues. CDR1 is LNHDA and CDR2 is SQIVND in the germline V gene (reference sequence). The CDR3 spells CATNAGVRQTEAFF. The CDR3 nucleotides read TGTGCGACGAACGCAGGGGTGCGTCAAACTGAAGCTTTCTTT.

The chain employs TRBV7-9 and TRBJ1-5; 7 bases line up with TRBD1. With V trimmed by 5 bases and J by 3 bases, 16 bases remained unmatched. CDR3 length: 18 residues. Germline-derived CDR1 and CDR2 are SEHNR and FQNEAQ (reference sequence). The CDR3 sequence is CASSLLTTGIRFNQPQHF. The CDR3 DNA is TGTGCCAGCAGCCTATTGACGACAGGGATAAGATTCAATCAGCCCCAGCATTTT. Full variable domain (outside the CDR3, taken from reference TRBV7-9 and TRBJ1-5): DTGVSQNPRHKITKRGQNVTFRCDPISEHNRLYWYRQTLGQGPEFLTYFQNEAQLEKSRLLSDRFSAERPKGSFSTLEIQRTEQGDSAMYLCASSLLTTGIRFNQPQHFGDGTRLSIL.